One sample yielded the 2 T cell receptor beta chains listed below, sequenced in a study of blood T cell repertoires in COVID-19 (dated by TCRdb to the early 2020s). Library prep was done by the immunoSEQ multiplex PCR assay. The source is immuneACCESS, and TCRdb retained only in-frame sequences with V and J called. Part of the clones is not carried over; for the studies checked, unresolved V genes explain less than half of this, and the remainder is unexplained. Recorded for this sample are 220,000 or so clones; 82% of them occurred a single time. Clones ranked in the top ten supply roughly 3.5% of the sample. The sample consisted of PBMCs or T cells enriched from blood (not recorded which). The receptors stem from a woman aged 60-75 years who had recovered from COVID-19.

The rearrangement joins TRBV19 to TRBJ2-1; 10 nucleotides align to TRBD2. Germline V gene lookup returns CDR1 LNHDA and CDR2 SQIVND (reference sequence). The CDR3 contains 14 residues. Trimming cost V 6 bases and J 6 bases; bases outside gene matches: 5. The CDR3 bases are TGTGCCAGTAGCCAGGGGACTAGCGCCAATGAGCAGTTCTTC. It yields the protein CASSQGTSANEQFF.

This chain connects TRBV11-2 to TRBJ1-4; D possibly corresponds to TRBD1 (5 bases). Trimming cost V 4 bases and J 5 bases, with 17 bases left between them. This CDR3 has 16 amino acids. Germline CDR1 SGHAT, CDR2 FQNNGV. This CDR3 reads CASSSPARAENEKLFF. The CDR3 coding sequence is TGTGCCAGCAGCTCCCCCGCCAGGGCCGAAAATGAAAAACTGTTTTTT.